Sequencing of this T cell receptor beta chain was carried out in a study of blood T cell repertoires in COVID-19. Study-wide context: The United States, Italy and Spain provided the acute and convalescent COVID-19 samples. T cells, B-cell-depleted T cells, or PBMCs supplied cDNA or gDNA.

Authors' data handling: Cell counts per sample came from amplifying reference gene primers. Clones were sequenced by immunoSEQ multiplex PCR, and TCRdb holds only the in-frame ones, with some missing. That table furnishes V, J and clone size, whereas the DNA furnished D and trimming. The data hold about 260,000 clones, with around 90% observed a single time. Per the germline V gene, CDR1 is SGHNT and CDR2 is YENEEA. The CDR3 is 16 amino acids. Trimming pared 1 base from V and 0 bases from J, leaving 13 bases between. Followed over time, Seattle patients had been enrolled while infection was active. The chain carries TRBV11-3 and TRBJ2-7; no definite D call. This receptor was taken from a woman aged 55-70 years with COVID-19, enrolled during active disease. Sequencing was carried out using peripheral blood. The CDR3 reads CASSLGASVSSYEQYF. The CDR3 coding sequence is TGTGCCAGCAGCTTAGGGGCATCCGTTAGCTCCTACGAGCAGTACTTC.